This entry describes one T cell receptor beta chain. At the DNA level, this CDR3 is encoded by other sequences in the same sample as well. With 60 Vbeta and 13 Jbeta primers, the PCR was carried out. Produced via immunoSEQ multiplex PCR; TCRdb's table is partial and in-frame only. In all, the sample yields approximately 80,000 clones. The record originates from a study of cytomegalovirus exposure and HLA in healthy donors. This TCR was sampled from a man aged 18-30 years in good health and CMV-seropositive. The sample comprised PBMCs.

The CDR3 sequence is CASSLSGNYEQYF. The CDR3 DNA is TGCGCCAGCAGCCTTAGCGGGAACTACGAGCAGTACTTC. The chain recombines TRBV5-1 with TRBJ2-7; the match to TRBD2 covers 8 bases. Germline V gene sequence: CDR1 SGHRS, CDR2 YFSETQ. The CDR3 runs to 13 residues. V gave up 4 bases and J gave up 3 bases; unmatched junction bases: 3.